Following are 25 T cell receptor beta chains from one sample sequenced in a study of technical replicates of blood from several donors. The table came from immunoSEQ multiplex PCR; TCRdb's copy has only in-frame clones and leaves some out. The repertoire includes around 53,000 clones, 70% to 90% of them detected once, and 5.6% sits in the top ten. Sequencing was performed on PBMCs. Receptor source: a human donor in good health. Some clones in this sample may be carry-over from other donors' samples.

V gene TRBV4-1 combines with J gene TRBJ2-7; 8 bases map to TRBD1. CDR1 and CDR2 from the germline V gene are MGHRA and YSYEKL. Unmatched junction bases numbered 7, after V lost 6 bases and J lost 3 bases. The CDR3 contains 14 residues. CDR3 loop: CASSRDRLVYEQYF. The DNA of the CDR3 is TGCGCCAGCAGTAGGGACAGGCTTGTCTACGAGCAGTACTTC.

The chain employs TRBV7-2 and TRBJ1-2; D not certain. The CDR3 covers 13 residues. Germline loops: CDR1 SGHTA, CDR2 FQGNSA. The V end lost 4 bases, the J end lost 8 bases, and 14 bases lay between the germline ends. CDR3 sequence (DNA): TGTGCCAGCAGCTCCTCTCTATTACGGGGCTACACCTTC. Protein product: CASSSSLLRGYTF.

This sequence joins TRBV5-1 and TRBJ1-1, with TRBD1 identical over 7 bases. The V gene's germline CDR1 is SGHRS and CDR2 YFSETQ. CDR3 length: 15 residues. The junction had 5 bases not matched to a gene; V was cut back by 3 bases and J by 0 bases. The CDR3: CASSSWDSMNTEAFF. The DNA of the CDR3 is TGCGCCAGCAGCTCTTGGGACAGCATGAACACTGAAGCTTTCTTT.

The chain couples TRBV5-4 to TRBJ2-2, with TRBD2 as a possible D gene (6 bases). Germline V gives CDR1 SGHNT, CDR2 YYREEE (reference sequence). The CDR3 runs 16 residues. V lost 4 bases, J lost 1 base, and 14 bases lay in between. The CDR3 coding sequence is TGTGCCAGCAGCACCCAGCGGGCCCTGAACACCGGGGAGCTGTTTTTT. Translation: CASSTQRALNTGELFF.

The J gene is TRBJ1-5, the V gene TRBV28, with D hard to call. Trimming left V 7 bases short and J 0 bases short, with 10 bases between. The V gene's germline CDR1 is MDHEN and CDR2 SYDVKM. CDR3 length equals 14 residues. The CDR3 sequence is CASKRVFSNQPQHF. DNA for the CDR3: TGTGCCAGCAAGAGGGTTTTTAGCAATCAGCCCCAGCATTTT.

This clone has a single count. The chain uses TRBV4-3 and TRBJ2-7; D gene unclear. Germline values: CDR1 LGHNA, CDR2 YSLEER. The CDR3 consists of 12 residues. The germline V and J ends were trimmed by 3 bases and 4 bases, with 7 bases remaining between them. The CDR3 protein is CASSHSLYEQYF. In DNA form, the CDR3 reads TGCGCCAGCAGCCATAGTCTGTACGAGCAGTACTTC.

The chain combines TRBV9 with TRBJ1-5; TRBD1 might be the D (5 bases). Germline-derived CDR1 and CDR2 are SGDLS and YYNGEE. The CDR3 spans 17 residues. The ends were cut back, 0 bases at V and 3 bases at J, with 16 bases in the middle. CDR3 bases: TGTGCCAGCAGCGTAGGCGCCGGGGGAGACGACAATCAGCCCCAGCATTTT. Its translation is CASSVGAGGDDNQPQHF.

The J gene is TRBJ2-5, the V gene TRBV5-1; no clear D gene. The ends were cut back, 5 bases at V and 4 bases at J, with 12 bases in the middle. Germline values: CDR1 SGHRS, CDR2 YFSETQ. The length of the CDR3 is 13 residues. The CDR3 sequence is CASRSTGSETQYF. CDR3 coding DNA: TGCGCCAGCAGATCCACCGGGTCAGAGACCCAGTACTTC.

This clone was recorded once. The CDR3 DNA is TGTGCCAGCAGGTGGGGGGGCAGGTTCGACACCGGGGAGCTGTTTTTT. Residues: CASRWGGRFDTGELFF. The V and J genes are TRBV27 and TRBJ2-2, with D possibly TRBD2 on 7 matching bases. V lost 6 bases and J 3 bases, leaving 17 bases between the germline ends. This CDR3 has 16 amino acids. Germline V gives CDR1 MNHEY, CDR2 SMNVEV (reference sequence).

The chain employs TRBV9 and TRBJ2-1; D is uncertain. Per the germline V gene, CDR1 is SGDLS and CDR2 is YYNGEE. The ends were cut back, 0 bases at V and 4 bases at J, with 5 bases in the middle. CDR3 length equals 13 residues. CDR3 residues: CASSVAQYNEQFF. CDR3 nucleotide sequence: TGTGCCAGCAGCGTAGCACAGTACAATGAGCAGTTCTTC. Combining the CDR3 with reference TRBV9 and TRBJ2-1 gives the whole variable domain DSGVTQTPKHLITATGQRVTLRCSPRSGDLSVYWYQQSLDQGLQFLIQYYNGEERAKGNILERFSAQQFPDLHSELNLSSLELGDSALYFCASSVAQYNEQFFGPGTRLTVL.

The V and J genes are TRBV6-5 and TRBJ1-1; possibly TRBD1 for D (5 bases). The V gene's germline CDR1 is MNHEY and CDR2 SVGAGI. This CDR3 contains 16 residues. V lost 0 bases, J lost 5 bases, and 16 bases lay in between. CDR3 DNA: TGTGCCAGCAGTTACTCTGGGCAGGGAATCGGTACTGAAGCTTTCTTT. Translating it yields CASSYSGQGIGTEAFF.

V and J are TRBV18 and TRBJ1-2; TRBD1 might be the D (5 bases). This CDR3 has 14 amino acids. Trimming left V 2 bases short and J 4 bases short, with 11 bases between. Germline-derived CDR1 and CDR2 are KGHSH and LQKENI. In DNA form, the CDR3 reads TGTGCCAGCTCACCAATTTCAACAGGCTATGGCTACACCTTC. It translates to CASSPISTGYGYTF.

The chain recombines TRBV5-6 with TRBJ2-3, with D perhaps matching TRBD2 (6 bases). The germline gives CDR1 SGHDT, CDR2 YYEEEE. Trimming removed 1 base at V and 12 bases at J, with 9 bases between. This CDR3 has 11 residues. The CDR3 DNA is TGTGCCAGCAGCTTGACGGGGGAACAGTATTTT. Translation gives CASSLTGEQYF. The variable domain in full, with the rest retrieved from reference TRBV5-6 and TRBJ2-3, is DAGVTQSPTHLIKTRGQQVTLRCSPKSGHDTVSWYQQALGQGPQFIFQYYEEEERQRGNFPDRFSGHQFPNYSSELNVNALLLGDSALYLCASSLTGEQYFGPGTRLTVL.

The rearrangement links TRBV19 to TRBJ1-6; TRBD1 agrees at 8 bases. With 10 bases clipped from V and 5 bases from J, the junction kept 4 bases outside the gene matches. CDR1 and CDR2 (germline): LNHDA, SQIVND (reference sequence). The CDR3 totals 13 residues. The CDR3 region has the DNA TGTGCCACGACAGGGGAGCATAATTCACCCCTCCACTTT. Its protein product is CATTGEHNSPLHF. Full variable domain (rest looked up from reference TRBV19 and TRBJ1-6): DGGITQSPKYLFRKEGQNVTLSCEQNLNHDAMYWYRQDPGQGLRLIYYSQIVNDFQKGDIAEGYSVSREKKESFPLTVTSAQKNPTAFYLCATTGEHNSPLHFGNGTRLTVT.

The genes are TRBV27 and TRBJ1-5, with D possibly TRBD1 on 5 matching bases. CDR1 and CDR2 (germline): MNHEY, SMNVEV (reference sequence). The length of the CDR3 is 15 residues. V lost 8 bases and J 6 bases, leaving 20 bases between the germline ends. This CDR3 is CASGYGGLVSQPQHF. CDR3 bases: TGTGCCAGCGGATATGGGGGGTTGGTTAGTCAGCCCCAGCATTTT.

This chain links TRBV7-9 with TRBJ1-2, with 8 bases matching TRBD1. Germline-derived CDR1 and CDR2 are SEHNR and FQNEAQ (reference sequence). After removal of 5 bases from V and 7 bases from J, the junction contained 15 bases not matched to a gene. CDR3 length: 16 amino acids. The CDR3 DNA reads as TGTGCCAGCAGCCGAGGAACCGGACAGGGAGAAATTGGCTACACCTTC. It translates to CASSRGTGQGEIGYTF.

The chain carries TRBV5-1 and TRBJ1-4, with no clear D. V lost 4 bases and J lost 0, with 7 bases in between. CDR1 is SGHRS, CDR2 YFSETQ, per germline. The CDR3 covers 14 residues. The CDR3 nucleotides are TGCGCCAGCAGCCAATCCACAACTAATGAAAAACTGTTTTTT. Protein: CASSQSTTNEKLFF.

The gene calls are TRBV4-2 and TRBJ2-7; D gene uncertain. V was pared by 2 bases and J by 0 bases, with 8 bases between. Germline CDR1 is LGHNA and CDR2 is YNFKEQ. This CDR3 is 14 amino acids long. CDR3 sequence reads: CASSQHGPSYEQYF. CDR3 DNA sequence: TGTGCCAGCAGCCAACATGGGCCCTCCTACGAGCAGTACTTC.

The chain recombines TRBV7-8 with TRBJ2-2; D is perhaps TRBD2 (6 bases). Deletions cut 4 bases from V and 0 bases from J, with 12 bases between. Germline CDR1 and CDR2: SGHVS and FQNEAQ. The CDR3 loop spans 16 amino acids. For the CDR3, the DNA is TGTGCCAGCAGCTCGGAACGCGGGGCGAACACCGGGGAGCTGTTTTTT. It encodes CASSSERGANTGELFF.

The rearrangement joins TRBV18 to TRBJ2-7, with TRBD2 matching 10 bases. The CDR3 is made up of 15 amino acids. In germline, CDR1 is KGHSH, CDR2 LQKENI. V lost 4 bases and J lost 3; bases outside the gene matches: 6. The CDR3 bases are TGTGCCAGCTCACTTCTAGCGGGAGACATCTACGAGCAGTACTTC. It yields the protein CASSLLAGDIYEQYF.

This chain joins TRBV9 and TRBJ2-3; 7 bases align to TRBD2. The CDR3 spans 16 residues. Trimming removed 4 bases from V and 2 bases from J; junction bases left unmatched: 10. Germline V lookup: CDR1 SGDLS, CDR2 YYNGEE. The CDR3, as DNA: TGTGCCAGCAGCCCCTCTTACGGGGGGATCACAGATACGCAGTATTTT. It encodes CASSPSYGGITDTQYF.

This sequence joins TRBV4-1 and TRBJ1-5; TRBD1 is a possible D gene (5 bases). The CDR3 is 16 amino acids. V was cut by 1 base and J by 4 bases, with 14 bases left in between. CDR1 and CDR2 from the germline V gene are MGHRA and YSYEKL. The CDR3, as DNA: TGCGCCAGCAGCCAAGGGGTCGAGACAGCTAATCAGCCCCAGCATTTT. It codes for CASSQGVETANQPQHF.

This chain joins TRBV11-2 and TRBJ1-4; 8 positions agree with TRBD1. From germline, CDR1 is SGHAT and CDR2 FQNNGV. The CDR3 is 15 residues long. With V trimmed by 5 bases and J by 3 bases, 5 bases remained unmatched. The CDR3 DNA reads TGTGCCAGCAGCACCCAGGGGGCTGCTAATGAAAAACTGTTTTTT. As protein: CASSTQGAANEKLFF.

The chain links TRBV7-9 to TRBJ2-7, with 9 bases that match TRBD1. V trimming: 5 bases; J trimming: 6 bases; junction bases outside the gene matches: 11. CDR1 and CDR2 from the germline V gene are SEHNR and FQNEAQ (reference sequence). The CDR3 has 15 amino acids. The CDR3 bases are TGTGCCAGCAGCCTCGGGACAGGGCCAGGAAGCGAGCAGTACTTC. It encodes CASSLGTGPGSEQYF.

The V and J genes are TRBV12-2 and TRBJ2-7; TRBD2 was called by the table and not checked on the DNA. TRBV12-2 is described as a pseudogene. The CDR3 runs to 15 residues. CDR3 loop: CASREKAGKYYEQYF. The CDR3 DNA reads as TGTGCAAGTCGCGAGAAAGCGGGAAAATACTACGAGCAGTACTTC.